This T cell receptor (beta chain) appears in the sequencing data of a study of T cell responses to AZD1222 COVID-19 vaccine. TCRdb keeps only in-frame clones here, not all; method: immunoSEQ multiplex PCR. Among about 180,000 clones listed, about 89% were seen once. Study-level findings and limits: Regions 160-218 and 743-854 dominated among vaccine-associated CD4 TCRs spanning spike.

The germline V and J ends were trimmed by 2 bases and 6 bases, with 7 bases remaining between them. The CDR3 has 12 residues. Details on this clone: What it binds is not known.

The clonotype originates from an adult in good health. Sequenced here: peripheral blood, sampled on day 0 of AZD1222 vaccination. The chain employs TRBV12-3 or TRBV12-4 and TRBJ1-1; the D gene is possibly TRBD1 (5 bases). CDR3 protein: CASSLMGAEAFF. In nucleotides, the CDR3 is TGTGCCAGCAGTTTAATGGGGGCTGAAGCTTTCTTT.